The T cell receptor beta chain described here comes from a study of cytomegalovirus exposure and HLA in healthy donors. General study findings and limits: Associated with cytomegalovirus, according to the listing, were fewer than 200 TCR beta chains. Whilst most TCR sequences proved rare, a subset of public TCRs occurred across many donors.

The table came from immunoSEQ multiplex PCR; TCRdb's copy has only in-frame clones and leaves some out. Altogether about 350,000 clones are present, 87% being singletons, with the ten largest covering roughly 1.2%. On this clone itself: Its antigen is currently unknown.

V lost 9 bases and J 2 bases, leaving 13 bases between the germline ends. This CDR3 has 13 residues. Per germline, CDR1 ENHRY and CDR2 SYGVKD. The TCR originated in a woman aged 25 to 39 in good health and CMV-seropositive. V is TRBV10-3 and J is TRBJ1-2; possibly TRBD1 for D (5 bases). The sample was PBMCs. The CDR3 DNA is TGTGCCATAAGTCGGGGGGGAAACTATGGCTACACCTTC. Its protein product is CAISRGGNYGYTF.